This is a list of T cell receptor beta chains from one sample in a study of cytomegalovirus exposure and HLA in healthy donors. TCRdb's copy holds only in-frame clones and misses some; the assay was immunoSEQ multiplex PCR. Counted here are tens of thousands of clones, 82% occurring once; the ten biggest clones make up around 1.4%. Sequences were obtained from PBMCs. The receptors stem from a man in his thirties or forties in good health and CMV-seronegative. Both conserved end residues are part of each CDR3. D genes are given only for firm matches. Size values are once, few and many counts, or a class for expanded clones, and some rows have none.

NA,TRBV30,TRBJ2-7,NA,TGTGCCTGGGGAGGGGGGGACGAGCAGTACTTC,CAWGGGDEQYF
NA,TRBV28,TRBJ2-2,NA,TGTGCCAGCAGTACAGACGCGAACACCGGGGAGCTGTTTTTT,CASSTDANTGELFF
NA,TRBV19,TRBJ2-1,NA,TGTGCCAGTAGTATGAGACTAGACAATGAGCAGTTCTTC,CASSMRLDNEQFF
NA,TRBV5-1,TRBJ2-3,few,TGCGCCAGCAGCTTGGCCGAGGGCCACACAGATACGCAGTATTTT,CASSLAEGHTDTQYF
NA,TRBV5-5,TRBJ1-5,NA,TGTGCCAGCAGCTTGGAGGTGGGTACGAGGCAGCCCCAGCATTTT,CASSLEVGTRQPQHF
NA,TRBV18,TRBJ1-1,NA,TGTGCCAGCTCACCATTGGGGCCCCGATCAGGAAACACTGAAGCTTTCTTT,CASSPLGPRSGNTEAFF
NA,TRBV6-5,TRBJ2-1,few,TGTGCCAGCAGTCCGAGAGCGGGTCCGTGGAATGAGCAGTTCTTC,CASSPRAGPWNEQFF
TRBD1,TRBV30,TRBJ2-7,NA,TGTGCCTGGAGCGTGGGACAGGGGGAGCAGTACTTC,CAWSVGQGEQYF
NA,TRBV6-5,TRBJ1-5,NA,TGTGCCAGCAGCCGACTCCAGACGGATCAGCCCCAGCATTTT,CASSRLQTDQPQHF
TRBD2,TRBV11-3,TRBJ2-2,NA,TGTGCCAGCACCCAGATGGGGCGGGAGAAGGGGGAGCTGTTTTTT,CASTQMGREKGELFF
NA,TRBV7-2,TRBJ2-3,NA,TGTGCCAGCAGCCTTGGGAATACGGAGGGAACAGATACGCAGTATTTT,CASSLGNTEGTDTQYF
NA,TRBV5-4,TRBJ1-4,NA,TGTGCCAGCAGCCCAGGGGCAGGGAATGAAAAACTGTTTTTT,CASSPGAGNEKLFF
NA,TRBV5-8,TRBJ1-3,NA,TGTGCCAGCAGCCAAGACAGGTCCTCTGGAAACACCATATATTTT,CASSQDRSSGNTIYF
NA,TRBV4-2,TRBJ2-1,NA,TGTGCCAGCAGCCAACAGGGTTCCTACAATGAGCAGTTCTTC,CASSQQGSYNEQFF
TRBD2,TRBV10-3,TRBJ2-1,NA,TGTGCCATCAGTGAAGGAAGCGGGGGGGCGAGGAATGAGCAGTTCTTC,CAISEGSGGARNEQFF
NA,TRBV6-6,TRBJ1-1,NA,TGTGCCAGCAGTTACTCGAGCCAGGCAAGTGGTTTCTTT,CASSYSSQASGFF
TRBD1,TRBV6-1,TRBJ1-1,few,TGTGCCAGCAGCCGCCGACAGGGGGCAGACACTGAAGCTTTCTTT,CASSRRQGADTEAFF
TRBD1,TRBV5-1,TRBJ1-2,NA,TGCGCCAGCAGCTTGGAGGCCGGGGGACAGGGCCCTAACTATGGCTACACCTTC,CASSLEAGGQGPNYGYTF
TRBD2,TRBV15,TRBJ2-1,NA,TGTGCCACCAGCAGGAAACTAGCGGGGGCCTCCTACAATGAGCAGTTCTTC,CATSRKLAGASYNEQFF
NA,TRBV7-9,TRBJ1-3,few,TGTGCCAGCAGACCCCGTCGGGAGGGGTCGATTTACGACACCATATATTTT,CASRPRREGSIYDTIYF
TRBD2,TRBV5-4,TRBJ2-1,NA,TGTGCCAGCAGCCGGGAGAGCGGGGTCAACAATGAGCAGTTCTTC,CASSRESGVNNEQFF
NA,TRBV18,TRBJ2-1,NA,TGTGCCAGCTCAGGGGCGTTGAGCTCCTACAATGAGCAGTTCTTC,CASSGALSSYNEQFF
TRBD2,TRBV5-1,TRBJ2-5,NA,TGCGCCAGCAGGAGACTAGCGAGCCAAGAGACCCAGTACTTC,CASRRLASQETQYF
TRBD2,TRBV7-9,TRBJ2-3,NA,TGTGCCAGCAGCCCGCACCGACTAGCGGGGGGCAAAGATACGCAGTATTTT,CASSPHRLAGGKDTQYF
NA,TRBV9,TRBJ2-3,NA,TGTGCCAGCAGCGTAGATTGGACAGCTTTAAGAGATACGCAGTATTTT,CASSVDWTALRDTQYF
NA,TRBV4-2,TRBJ2-2,NA,TGTGCCAGCAGCAGGGGGAGGGGTCAGGACACCGGGGAGCTGTTTTTT,CASSRGRGQDTGELFF
NA,TRBV7-9,TRBJ2-1,NA,TGTGCCAGCAGCCAGGAACAAGGCGATGAGCAGTTCTTC,CASSQEQGDEQFF
NA,TRBV7-2,TRBJ2-4,NA,TGTGCCAGCAGCTCCCAGGGTACCAAAAACATTCAGTACTTC,CASSSQGTKNIQYF
NA,TRBV23-1,TRBJ1-1,NA,TGCGCCAGCAGCCCCGGGGGGGGAGTTGGCGACACTGAAGCTTTCTTT,CASSPGGGVGDTEAFF
NA,TRBV6-1,TRBJ1-2,few,TGTGCCAGCAGTGAATACGGGGACTATGGCTACACCTTC,CASSEYGDYGYTF
TRBD1,TRBV6-1,TRBJ1-1,few,TGTGCCAGCAGTCCGCGCTCAGGGGGGAACACTGAAGCTTTCTTT,CASSPRSGGNTEAFF
NA,TRBV2,TRBJ2-2,NA,TGTGCCAGCAGGTGGGACAAGTCACGCACCGGGGAGCTGTTTTTT,CASRWDKSRTGELFF
TRBD1,TRBV7-9,TRBJ1-2,NA,TGTGCCAGCAGCTACAGGGGACCTCAGCCCGGCTACACCTTC,CASSYRGPQPGYTF
NA,TRBV2,TRBJ2-3,NA,TGTGCCAGCCGGATCGGAGGGGACACAGATACGCAGTATTTT,CASRIGGDTDTQYF
TRBD1,TRBV5-4,TRBJ2-7,NA,TGTGCCAGCAGTAGCGGACAGGGACCTTACGAGCAGTACTTC,CASSSGQGPYEQYF
NA,TRBV5-6,TRBJ2-3,NA,TGTGCCAGCAGTTCGGACTGGTTGGCAGATACGCAGTATTTT,CASSSDWLADTQYF
NA,TRBV5-4,TRBJ1-1,NA,TGTGCCAGCAGCTTGTTGTTGGGGTTCGGACAGATAAACACTGAAGCTTTCTTT,CASSLLLGFGQINTEAFF
TRBD1,TRBV19,TRBJ1-5,NA,TGTGCCAGTAGTATCAGAGGGACAGGGTTATCTCAGCCCCAGCATTTT,CASSIRGTGLSQPQHF
NA,TRBV2,TRBJ1-1,NA,TGTGCCAGCACCCTAAAACAGGGTACCACTGAAGCTTTCTTT,CASTLKQGTTEAFF
TRBD1,TRBV27,TRBJ1-1,NA,TGTGCCAGCAGTCATGGACAGGGATTCGCTGAAGCTTTCTTT,CASSHGQGFAEAFF
NA,TRBV6-5,TRBJ1-5,NA,TGTGCCAGCAGTTACAGGGGGGGTCAGCCCCAGCATTTT,CASSYRGGQPQHF
TRBD1,TRBV2,TRBJ1-1,NA,TGTGCCAGGCCGCCAGGGGGCGGAAATGAAGCTTTCTTT,CARPPGGGNEAFF
NA,TRBV5-1,TRBJ2-5,NA,TGCGCCAGCGGTTACGCGGTCGGGGAGCAGTACTTC,CASGYAVGEQYF
NA,TRBV9,TRBJ2-2,NA,TGTGCCAGCAGCCCGACAACCAACACCGGGGAGCTGTTTTTT,CASSPTTNTGELFF
TRBD2,TRBV5-6,TRBJ2-7,NA,TGTGCCAGCAGCCCGGGACTAGCGGGGGCCTCCTACGAGCAGTACTTC,CASSPGLAGASYEQYF
TRBD1,TRBV30,TRBJ2-1,NA,TGTGCCTGGAGTGTACGTAAGGGGGCAAGGAGTAATGAGCAGTTCTTC,CAWSVRKGARSNEQFF
NA,TRBV7-2,TRBJ2-6,NA,TGTGCCAGCAGCCCAGGAGGCGCTGGGGCCAACGTCCTGACTTTC,CASSPGGAGANVLTF
NA,TRBV30,TRBJ1-2,NA,TGTGCCCGGCGGGGGGTAGGCTATGGCTACACCTTC,CARRGVGYGYTF
TRBD2,TRBV15,TRBJ2-7,NA,TGTGCCACCAGCAGAGGCGGGACTAGCGGGGGAGGATTCTACGAGCAGTACTTC,CATSRGGTSGGGFYEQYF
NA,TRBV5-4,TRBJ2-7,NA,TGTGCCAGCAGCTTGGCCACCCAGGGGCAGGGAAGGCACTTC,CASSLATQGQGRHF
NA,TRBV11-3,TRBJ2-2,NA,TGTGCCAGCAGCTTACAACAGCACGCCGGGGAGCTGTTTTTT,CASSLQQHAGELFF
NA,TRBV6-5,TRBJ2-1,NA,TGTGCCAGCAGTTTGACAGGATTCTACAATGAGCAGTTCTTC,CASSLTGFYNEQFF
NA,TRBV4-1,TRBJ2-7,NA,TGCGCCAGCAGCCAAGGGATAGGCGGGGTCGGCGACGAGCAGTACTTC,CASSQGIGGVGDEQYF
NA,TRBV6-5,TRBJ2-7,NA,TGTGCCAGCAGGGTGGGGGGGGGCGCCACCTACGAGCAGTACTTC,CASRVGGGATYEQYF
TRBD2,TRBV2,TRBJ2-1,NA,TGTGCCAGCAGGGCCGGGGAGGGTTTGGGTAATGAGCAGTTCTTC,CASRAGEGLGNEQFF
TRBD2,TRBV19,TRBJ2-5,once,TGTGCCAGTAGTTCGGGACTAGCGGAAACAACCCAGTACTTC,CASSSGLAETTQYF
NA,TRBV4-2,TRBJ1-5,once,TGTGCCAGCAGCCAAGATGATAGTCAGGGAGGTCAGCCCCAGCATTTT,CASSQDDSQGGQPQHF
NA,TRBV7-9,TRBJ2-5,NA,TGTGCCAGCAGCCCCACGGTGCGGGGTTGGGAGACCCAGTACTTC,CASSPTVRGWETQYF
TRBD2,TRBV5-1,TRBJ2-1,NA,TGCGCCAGCAGCTTTATAGCGGGGGGGCCTATTGGGCAGTTCTTC,CASSFIAGGPIGQFF
TRBD2,TRBV19,TRBJ2-7,NA,TGTGCCAGTAGTATGGGGGGGTTCTCCTACGAGCAGTACTTC,CASSMGGFSYEQYF